This T cell receptor (beta chain) was identified during a study of T-cell reconstitution after alpha-beta-depleted transplantation in children. Points from the study as a whole: Expanded clones from the graft, numbering several hundred, reportedly supplied alpha-beta T cells about two months after transplant. The origin of high day-60 TCRbeta diversity in some patients lay in surviving recipient T cells and thymic progenitors. At the one-year point after transplant, T-cell counts and TCRbeta diversity were found to come mostly from T cells that had been newly produced.

This CDR3 contains 13 residues. Between the trimmed V and J ends, which lost 3 bases and 7 bases, there was a span of 12 bases. There are a few counts of this clonotype. The antigen is not known. The TCRbeta library was prepared with unique molecular identifiers. MiXCR was run by TCRdb on the PCR reads, yielding one entry per CDR3 protein. The top ten hold around 0.79% of the sample, which has hundreds of thousands of distinct CDR3 sequences, around 14% seen once. The receptor was derived from a girl aged 2 to 9 with congenital amegakaryocytic thrombocytopenia, due to receive a stem cell transplant. This chain uses TRBV12-3 or TRBV12-4 with TRBJ1-2; D gene uncertain. Specimen: PBMCs, collected before TCRalphabeta/CD19-depleted stem cell transplant. As DNA, the CDR3 is TGTGCCAGCAGTTTTGGAAGTAGGGTTGGCTACACCTTC. Translation: CASSFGSRVGYTF.